The rows below give T cell receptor beta chains drawn from one sample of a study of blood T cell repertoires in COVID-19. Here immunoSEQ multiplex PCR was the method, and the copy in TCRdb shows in-frame clones only, minus some. The repertoire includes fewer than 250,000 clones, approximately 90% of them detected once, and just over 0.85% sits in the top ten. Material: PBMCs or T cells enriched from blood (not recorded which). The receptors shown here come from a man aged 45-65 years who had been exposed to COVID-19. CDR3s include the opening cysteine and the closing phenylalanine or tryptophan. The D gene is left open where the match is weak. Clone size is stated in some rows and not others, as once, few, many or a class when expanded.

>.|.|TRBJ2-5|TRBV12-3/TRBV12-4
TGTGCCAGCAGTACTTCCCCGGAGACCCAGTACTTC
CASSTSPETQYF
>.|.|TRBJ1-5|TRBV12-3/TRBV12-4
TGTGCCAGCAGTTTGCTAATGAGACAGCCCCAGCATTTT
CASSLLMRQPQHF
>.|.|TRBJ1-1|TRBV2
TGTGCCAGCAGGATGGGCCTCATGAACACTGAAGCTTTCTTT
CASRMGLMNTEAFF
>.|.|TRBJ2-1|TRBV9
TGTGCCAGCAGCTACCTTGCGGGGAGCTCCTACAATGAGCAGTTCTTC
CASSYLAGSSYNEQFF
>.|.|TRBJ2-3|TRBV3-1/TRBV3-2
TGTGCCAGCAGCGTCACGGGGAGCAGCACAGATACGCAGTATTTT
CASSVTGSSTDTQYF
>.|.|TRBJ2-1|TRBV3-1/TRBV3-2
TGTGCCAGCAGCCCCAACAGGGAGGGGGGGCAGTTCTTC
CASSPNREGGQFF
>.|.|TRBJ2-2|TRBV5-1
TGCGCCAGCAGCTTGGACGGCGATCGTAGCGCCGGGGAGCTGTTTTTT
CASSLDGDRSAGELFF
>.|.|TRBJ1-6|TRBV2
TGTGCCAGCAGTGAGAGGTGGTCACCCCTCCACTTT
CASSERWSPLHF
>.|TRBD1|TRBJ1-6|TRBV11-2
TGTGCCAGCAGCTTTACAGGGGGCGCTGATTCACCCCTCCACTTT
CASSFTGGADSPLHF
>few|TRBD1|TRBJ1-4|TRBV4-1
TGCGCCAGCAGCACCGCGGGACAGGGGGGGGAAAAACTGTTTTTT
CASSTAGQGGEKLFF
>.|.|TRBJ1-4|TRBV27
TGTGCCAGCAGTTTTCGCGTCAGGGCAACTAATGAAAAACTGTTTTTT
CASSFRVRATNEKLFF
>few|TRBD1|TRBJ1-5|TRBV6-5
TGTGCCAAAGACAGGGGGCTAGGCAATCAGCCCCAGCATTTT
CAKDRGLGNQPQHF
>.|TRBD2|TRBJ2-3|TRBV5-6
TGTGCCAGCAGCCCGGGACTAACTAGCACAGATACGCAGTATTTT
CASSPGLTSTDTQYF
>.|TRBD2|TRBJ2-1|TRBV5-4
TGTGCCAGCAGCTGGGTTAGCGGGGACTCGAATGAGCAGTTCTTC
CASSWVSGDSNEQFF
>.|TRBD1|TRBJ1-6|TRBV5-1
TGCGCCAGCAGCCTCCGGACAGGGACGGACTATAATTCACCCCTCCACTTT
CASSLRTGTDYNSPLHF
>.|.|TRBJ2-7|TRBV4-1
TGCGCCAGCAGCCAAGAAGGACTGCGAGGTGCCTACGAGCAGTACTTC
CASSQEGLRGAYEQYF
>.|.|TRBJ1-1|TRBV5-4
TGTGCCAGCAGCTTGGCCGTGGGGGCTAGGCTCTCTGAAGCTTTCTTT
CASSLAVGARLSEAFF
>.|TRBD1|TRBJ1-1|TRBV7-9
TGTGCCAGCAGTTTTGTACAGGGGTTAGACGCTGAAGCTTTCTTT
CASSFVQGLDAEAFF
>.|.|TRBJ1-3|TRBV12-3/TRBV12-4
TGTGCCAGCGGGGAGAGGTTTGGAAACACCATATATTTT
CASGERFGNTIYF
>.|.|TRBJ2-2|TRBV5-4
TGTGCCAGCAGCCACAAAAGCGGTACCGGGGAGCTGTTTTTT
CASSHKSGTGELFF
>.|.|TRBJ1-1|TRBV5-1
TGCGCCAGCAGTCAAGAAATTGGGCGCACTGAAGCTTTCTTT
CASSQEIGRTEAFF
>.|.|TRBJ1-2|TRBV9
TGTGCCAGCAGCGTAGGGGGGCAACGTGGCTACACCTTC
CASSVGGQRGYTF
>.|.|TRBJ2-4|TRBV2
TGTGCCAGCAGTGAGGTGTCCCGAAGAGACATTCAGTACTTC
CASSEVSRRDIQYF
>.|.|TRBJ2-2|TRBV19
TGTGCCAGTAGTATATCCAGGGCGAACACCGGGGAGCTGTTTTTT
CASSISRANTGELFF